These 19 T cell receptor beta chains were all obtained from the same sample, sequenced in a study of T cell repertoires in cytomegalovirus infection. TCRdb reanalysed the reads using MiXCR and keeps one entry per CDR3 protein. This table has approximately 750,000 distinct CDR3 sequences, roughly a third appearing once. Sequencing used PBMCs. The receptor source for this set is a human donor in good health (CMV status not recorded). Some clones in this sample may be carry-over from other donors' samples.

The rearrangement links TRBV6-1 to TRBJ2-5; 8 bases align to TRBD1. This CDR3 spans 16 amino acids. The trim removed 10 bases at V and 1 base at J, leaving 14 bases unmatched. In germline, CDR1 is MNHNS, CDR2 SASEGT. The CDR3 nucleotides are TGTGCCACCCAAACTCGGCAGGGGGCTACCCAAGAGACCCAGTACTTC. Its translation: CATQTRQGATQETQYF.

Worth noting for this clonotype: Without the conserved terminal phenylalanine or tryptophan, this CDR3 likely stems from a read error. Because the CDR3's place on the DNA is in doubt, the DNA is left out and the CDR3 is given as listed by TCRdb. CDR3 amino acids: CASSQDRGQYNEQLL. V usage is TRBV4-1 and J usage is TRBJ2-1; TRBD2, the table's D call, lacks a check against the DNA. Per germline, CDR1 MGHRA and CDR2 YSYEKL. The CDR3 spans 15 amino acids, including both terminal residues.

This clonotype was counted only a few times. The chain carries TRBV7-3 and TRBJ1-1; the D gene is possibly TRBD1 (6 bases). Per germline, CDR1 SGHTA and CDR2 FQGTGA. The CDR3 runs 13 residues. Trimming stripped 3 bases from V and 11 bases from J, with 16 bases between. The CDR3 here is CASSFGGGGAAFF. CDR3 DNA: TGTGCCAGCAGCTTTGGGGGCGGGGGAGCGGCTTTCTTT. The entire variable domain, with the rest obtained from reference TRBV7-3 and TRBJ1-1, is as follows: GAGVSQTPSNKVTEKGKYVELRCDPISGHTALYWYRQSLGQGPEFLIYFQGTGAADDSGLPNDRFFAVRPEGSVSTLKIQRTERGDSAVYLCASSFGGGGAAFFGQGTRLTVV.

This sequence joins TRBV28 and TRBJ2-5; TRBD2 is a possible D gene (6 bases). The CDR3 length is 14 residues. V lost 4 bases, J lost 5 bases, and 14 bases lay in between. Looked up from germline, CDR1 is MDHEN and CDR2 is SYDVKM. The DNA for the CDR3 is TGTGCCAGCAGTTCGCCCATGGGGAGGGAGACCCAGTACTTC. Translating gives CASSSPMGRETQYF.

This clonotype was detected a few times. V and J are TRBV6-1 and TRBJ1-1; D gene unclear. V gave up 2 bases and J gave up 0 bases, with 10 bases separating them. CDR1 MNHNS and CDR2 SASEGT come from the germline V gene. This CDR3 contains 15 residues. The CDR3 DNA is TGTGCCAGCAGTGAAATCGGAGTCATGAACACTGAAGCTTTCTTT. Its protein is CASSEIGVMNTEAFF.

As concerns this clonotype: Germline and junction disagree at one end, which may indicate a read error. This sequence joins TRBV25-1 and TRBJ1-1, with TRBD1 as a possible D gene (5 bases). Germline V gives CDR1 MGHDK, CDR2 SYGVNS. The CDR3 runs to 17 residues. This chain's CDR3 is CASIEYDQGTGNTEAFF. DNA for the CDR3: TGTGCCAGCATTGAATATGATCAGGGAACCGGGAACACTGAAGCTTTCTTT.

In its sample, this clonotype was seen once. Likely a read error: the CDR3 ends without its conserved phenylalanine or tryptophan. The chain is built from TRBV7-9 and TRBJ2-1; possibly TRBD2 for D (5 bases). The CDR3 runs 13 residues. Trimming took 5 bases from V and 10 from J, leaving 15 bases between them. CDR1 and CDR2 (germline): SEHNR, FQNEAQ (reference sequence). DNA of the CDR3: TGTGCCAGCAGCCGAACGGAGGCTGAAGAGCAGTTCTTA. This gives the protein CASSRTEAEEQFL.

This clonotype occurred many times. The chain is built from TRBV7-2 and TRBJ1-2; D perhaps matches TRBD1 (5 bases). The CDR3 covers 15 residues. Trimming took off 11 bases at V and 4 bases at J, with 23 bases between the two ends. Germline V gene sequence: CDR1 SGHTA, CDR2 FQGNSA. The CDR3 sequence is CASGGSGRQIYGYTF. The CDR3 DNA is TGTGCCTCTGGGGGGTCAGGACGGCAAATCTATGGCTACACCTTC.

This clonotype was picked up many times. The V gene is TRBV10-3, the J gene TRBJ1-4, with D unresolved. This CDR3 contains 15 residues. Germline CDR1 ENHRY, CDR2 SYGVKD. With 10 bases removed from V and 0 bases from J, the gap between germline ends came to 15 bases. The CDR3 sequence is CATRTASPTNEKLFF. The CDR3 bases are TGTGCCACCAGGACTGCTAGTCCAACTAATGAAAAACTGTTTTTT.

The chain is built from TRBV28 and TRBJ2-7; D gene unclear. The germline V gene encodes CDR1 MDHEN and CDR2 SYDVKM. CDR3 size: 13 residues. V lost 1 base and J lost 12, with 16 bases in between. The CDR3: CASSLFKVPIGYF. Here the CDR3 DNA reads TGTGCCAGCAGTTTATTTAAGGTCCCGATTGGGTACTTC.

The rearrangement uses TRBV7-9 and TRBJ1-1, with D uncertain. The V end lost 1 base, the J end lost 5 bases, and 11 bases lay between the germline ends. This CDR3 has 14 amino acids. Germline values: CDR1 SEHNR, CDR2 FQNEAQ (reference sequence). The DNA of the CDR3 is TGTGCCAGCAGCTTAGGGGGAGGAATGACTGAAGCTTTCTTT. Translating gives CASSLGGGMTEAFF.

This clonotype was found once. The CDR3 spells CSARENGRTNTEAFF. CDR3 DNA: TGCAGTGCTAGAGAAAACGGACGGACTAACACTGAAGCTTTCTTT. The chain carries TRBV20-1 and TRBJ1-1; no firm D call. CDR3 length: 15 residues. V was trimmed by 0 bases and J by 2 bases, leaving 13 bases between them. Germline CDR1 is DFQATT and CDR2 is SNEGSKA (reference sequence).

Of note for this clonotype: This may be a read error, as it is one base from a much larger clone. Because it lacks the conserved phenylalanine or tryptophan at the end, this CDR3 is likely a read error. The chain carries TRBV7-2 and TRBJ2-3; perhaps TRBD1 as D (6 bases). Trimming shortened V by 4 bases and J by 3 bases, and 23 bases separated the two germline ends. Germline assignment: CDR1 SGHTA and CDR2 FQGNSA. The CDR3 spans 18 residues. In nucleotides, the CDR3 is TGTGCCAGCAGCTCAACTACGGACAGCAACTACGGGACAGATACGCAGTATGTT. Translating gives CASSSTTDSNYGTDTQYV.

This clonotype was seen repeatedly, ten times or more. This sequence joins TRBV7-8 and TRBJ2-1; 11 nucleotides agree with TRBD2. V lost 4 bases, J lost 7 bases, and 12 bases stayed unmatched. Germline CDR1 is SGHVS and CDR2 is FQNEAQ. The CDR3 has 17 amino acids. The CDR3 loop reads CASSSGTGGLAANEQFF. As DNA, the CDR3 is TGTGCCAGCAGCTCGGGGACGGGGGGACTAGCGGCGAATGAGCAGTTCTTC.

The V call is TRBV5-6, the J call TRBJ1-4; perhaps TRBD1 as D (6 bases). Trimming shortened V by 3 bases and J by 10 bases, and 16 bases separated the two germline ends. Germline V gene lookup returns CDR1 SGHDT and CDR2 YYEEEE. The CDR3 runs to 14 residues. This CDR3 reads CASSSEGQKRKLFF. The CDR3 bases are TGTGCCAGCAGCTCGGAGGGACAAAAGAGAAAACTGTTTTTT.

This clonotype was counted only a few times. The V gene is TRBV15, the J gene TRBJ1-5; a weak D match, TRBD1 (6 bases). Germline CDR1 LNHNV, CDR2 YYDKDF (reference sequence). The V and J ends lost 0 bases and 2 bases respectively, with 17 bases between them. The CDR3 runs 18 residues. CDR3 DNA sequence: TGTGCCACCAGCAGAGATGGGGGCTTCGCTTCCGGCAATCAGCCCCAGCATTTT. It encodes CATSRDGGFASGNQPQHF.

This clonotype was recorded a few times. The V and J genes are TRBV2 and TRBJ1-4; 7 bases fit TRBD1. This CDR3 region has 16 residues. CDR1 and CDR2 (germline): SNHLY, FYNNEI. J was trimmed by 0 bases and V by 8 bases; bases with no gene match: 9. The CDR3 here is CASVPQGLATNEKLFF. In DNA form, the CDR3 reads TGTGCCAGCGTACCACAGGGGCTTGCAACTAATGAAAAACTGTTTTTT.

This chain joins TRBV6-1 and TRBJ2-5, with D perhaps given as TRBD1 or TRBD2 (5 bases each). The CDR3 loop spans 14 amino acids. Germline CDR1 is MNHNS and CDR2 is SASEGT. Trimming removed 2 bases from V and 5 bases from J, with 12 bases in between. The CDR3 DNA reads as TGTGCCAGCAGTGAATGGGCCTGGGGGGAGACCCAGTACTTC. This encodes CASSEWAWGETQYF.

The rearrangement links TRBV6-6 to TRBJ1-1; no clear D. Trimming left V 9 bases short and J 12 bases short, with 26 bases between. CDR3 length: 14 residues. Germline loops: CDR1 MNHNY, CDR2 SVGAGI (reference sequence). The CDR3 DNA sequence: TGTGCCAGTAAAGAACAGATTTCGAACACGGAATCTTTCTTT. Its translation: CASKEQISNTESFF.